Below are 23 T cell receptor beta chains sequenced from a single sample in a study of cytomegalovirus exposure and HLA in healthy donors. 60 Vbeta and 13 Jbeta primers were used in PCR. The protocol was immunoSEQ multiplex PCR, while the TCRdb copy is restricted to in-frame clones and leaves out a portion. This sample carries 150,000 to 200,000 clones, roughly 80% of them seen once, and the ten largest clones take 1.4%. Sequenced: PBMCs. The receptors here all came from a woman in her twenties or thirties in good health and CMV-seronegative.

The chain has TRBV6-1 and TRBJ1-1; 8 nucleotides line up with TRBD1. The germline V gene encodes CDR1 MNHNS and CDR2 SASEGT. The CDR3 contains 14 residues. V was pared by 4 bases and J by 5 bases, with 6 bases of the junction left unmatched. This CDR3 reads CASSVRTGWTEAFF. CDR3 sequence (DNA): TGTGCCAGCAGTGTTCGGACAGGGTGGACTGAAGCTTTCTTT.

J is TRBJ1-5 and V is TRBV2; D not certain. Trimming took 2 bases from V and 0 from J, leaving 8 bases between them. This CDR3 has 15 amino acids. The germline V gene has CDR1 SNHLY and CDR2 FYNNEI. The CDR3 coding sequence is TGTGCCAGCAGTGAATCAGAATATAGCAATCAGCCCCAGCATTTT. It codes for CASSESEYSNQPQHF.

J is TRBJ2-5 and V is TRBV5-8, with 9 bases fitting TRBD1. The CDR3 totals 15 residues. Germline-derived CDR1 and CDR2 are SGHTS and YDEGEE. V was clipped by 4 bases and J by 6 bases; unmatched bases: 10. In DNA, the CDR3 is TGTGCCAGCAGCCTAGACGGGACAGGGTCACAGACCCAGTACTTC. Encoded protein: CASSLDGTGSQTQYF.

This chain links TRBV5-4 with TRBJ1-2; 7 bases are a match to TRBD1. The length of the CDR3 is 15 residues. The germline gives CDR1 SGHNT, CDR2 YYREEE (reference sequence). The V segment lost 4 bases and the J segment 0 bases; nucleotides outside the gene matches: 6. The chain's CDR3 is CASSPGTVANYGYTF. DNA for the CDR3: TGTGCCAGCAGCCCGGGGACAGTCGCTAACTATGGCTACACCTTC.

The chain uses TRBV27 and TRBJ2-2; 7 bases fit TRBD2. V dropped 7 bases and J dropped 0; count of bases not matched to a gene: 11. Germline V CDR1 and CDR2: MNHEY, SMNVEV (reference sequence). CDR3 length equals 17 residues. The DNA for the CDR3 is TGTGCCAGCAAGACGAAGCGGGGAACCGCGAACACCGGGGAGCTGTTTTTT. Its translation: CASKTKRGTANTGELFF.

The chain has TRBV6-1 and TRBJ1-5; D not certain. Germline loops: CDR1 MNHNS, CDR2 SASEGT. The CDR3 spans 16 residues. V was clipped by 2 bases and J by 0 bases, with 11 bases between them. As DNA, the CDR3 is TGTGCCAGCAGTGAATTCCCCGGAGATAGCAATCAGCCCCAGCATTTT. The encoded protein is CASSEFPGDSNQPQHF.

This clone has more than one count but fewer than ten. The J gene is TRBJ1-3, the V gene TRBV10-3; TRBD1 aligns across 7 bases. Trimming took 7 bases from V and 0 from J; bases not matched to a gene: 9. The V gene's germline CDR1 is ENHRY and CDR2 SYGVKD. The CDR3 consists of 16 residues. Here the CDR3 DNA reads TGTGCCATCACACGAGAGGGGGCGTTCTCTGGAAACACCATATATTTT. It is translated as CAITREGAFSGNTIYF.

There are a few counts of this clone. The rearrangement links TRBV6-6 to TRBJ1-1; the match to TRBD1 covers 7 bases. Germline CDR1 and CDR2: MNHNY and SVGAGI (reference sequence). J was trimmed by 0 bases and V by 4 bases; bases with no gene match: 5. CDR3 length equals 15 residues. The CDR3 loop reads CASSSSRGMNTEAFF. The DNA for the CDR3 is TGTGCCAGCAGTTCATCCAGGGGGATGAACACTGAAGCTTTCTTT.

This clone has a single count. The chain is built from TRBV19 and TRBJ1-1; maybe TRBD1 (5 bases). Trimming cost V 6 bases and J 1 base, with 12 bases left between them. The CDR3 is made up of 14 amino acids. Germline lookup yields CDR1 LNHDA and CDR2 SQIVND (reference sequence). CDR3 amino acids: CASSAGLKNTEAFF. As DNA, the CDR3 is TGTGCCAGTAGCGCGGGGCTTAAGAACACTGAAGCTTTCTTT.

V usage is TRBV5-4 and J usage is TRBJ2-7, with 7 bases aligning to TRBD2. This CDR3 spans 15 amino acids. Germline CDR1 is SGHNT and CDR2 is YYREEE (reference sequence). V gave up 5 bases and J gave up 5 bases; unmatched junction bases: 13. The CDR3 nucleotides are TGTGCCAGCAGGCCCTTAGGGAGCGGGGAAGACGAGCAGTACTTC. This codes for CASRPLGSGEDEQYF. The variable domain in full, completed from reference TRBV5-4 and TRBJ2-7, reads ETGVTQSPTHLIKTRGQQVTLRCSSQSGHNTVSWYQQALGQGPQFIFQYYREEENGRGNFPPRFSGLQFPNYSSELNVNALELDDSALYLCASRPLGSGEDEQYFGPGTRLTVT.

The chain combines TRBV6-1 with TRBJ2-5; D is perhaps TRBD2 (6 bases). CDR3 length: 15 residues. The V end lost 6 bases, the J end lost 4 bases, and 18 bases lay between the germline ends. Germline values: CDR1 MNHNS, CDR2 SASEGT. The CDR3 loop reads CASSEAQPGGETQYF. DNA of the CDR3: TGTGCCAGCAGCGAGGCACAGCCCGGGGGAGAGACCCAGTACTTC.

The V call is TRBV5-1, the J call TRBJ2-7, with 7 bases aligning to TRBD1. This CDR3 region has 14 residues. CDR1 and CDR2 (germline): SGHRS, YFSETQ. V lost 4 bases and J lost 6; bases outside the gene matches: 10. The CDR3: CASSVQGRMGEQYF. The CDR3 DNA sequence: TGCGCCAGCAGCGTACAGGGGAGAATGGGCGAGCAGTACTTC.

This chain joins TRBV10-3 and TRBJ1-1; D gene ambiguous. CDR3 size: 13 residues. Trimming shortened V by 7 bases and J by 1 base, and 10 bases separated the two germline ends. Germline CDR1 ENHRY, CDR2 SYGVKD. CDR3 residues: CAIKVTENTEAFF. DNA of the CDR3: TGTGCCATCAAGGTTACAGAGAACACTGAAGCTTTCTTT.

The CDR3 DNA follows: TGTGCCAGCAGCGCCGGGACACCGAACACTGAAGCTTTCTTT. Translated, it gives CASSAGTPNTEAFF. The chain employs TRBV14 and TRBJ1-1; D might be TRBD1 (6 bases). The CDR3 totals 14 residues. The germline V and J ends were trimmed by 5 bases and 1 base, with 11 bases remaining between them. Looked up from germline, CDR1 is SGHDN and CDR2 is FVKESK. The variable domain in full, completed from reference TRBV14 and TRBJ1-1, reads EAGVTQFPSHSVIEKGQTVTLRCDPISGHDNLYWYRRVMGKEIKFLLHFVKESKQDESGMPNNRFLAERTGGTYSTLKVQPAELEDSGVYFCASSAGTPNTEAFFGQGTRLTVV.

This chain uses TRBV11-3 with TRBJ2-1, with TRBD1 identical over 7 bases. V trimming: 5 bases; J trimming: 0 bases; junction bases outside the gene matches: 7. The CDR3 consists of 16 residues. From germline, CDR1 is SGHNT and CDR2 YENEEA. CDR3 in amino acids: CASSPTRGSSYNEQFF. The CDR3 DNA follows: TGTGCCAGCAGCCCTACCAGGGGGAGCTCCTACAATGAGCAGTTCTTC.

This clone was detected only a few times. This chain links TRBV30 with TRBJ2-5; 7 bases are a match to TRBD2. CDR1 is GTSNPN, CDR2 SVGIG, per germline (reference sequence). J lost 2 bases, V lost 4 bases, and 10 bases had no gene match. There are 15 residues in the CDR3. The CDR3 here is CAWMGGERNQETQYF. The DNA for the CDR3 is TGTGCCTGGATGGGGGGGGAGCGGAATCAAGAGACCCAGTACTTC. Full variable domain (rest looked up from reference TRBV30 and TRBJ2-5): SQTIHQWPATLVQPVGSPLSLECTVEGTSNPNLYWYRQAAGRGLQLLFYSVGIGQISSEVPQNLSASRPQDRQFILSSKKLLLSDSGFYLCAWMGGERNQETQYFGPGTRLLVL.

The rearrangement uses TRBV7-9 and TRBJ2-1; D perhaps matches TRBD2 (7 bases). The germline gives CDR1 SEHNR, CDR2 FQNEAQ (reference sequence). This CDR3 is 16 amino acids long. Trimming removed 10 bases from V and 6 bases from J, with 25 bases in between. The CDR3 is CATSRRGLLVGNEQFF. The CDR3 DNA follows: TGTGCCACCTCTCGGCGGGGGCTCCTAGTGGGCAATGAGCAGTTCTTC. The full variable domain, completed using reference TRBV7-9 and TRBJ2-1, is DTGVSQNPRHKITKRGQNVTFRCDPISEHNRLYWYRQTLGQGPEFLTYFQNEAQLEKSRLLSDRFSAERPKGSFSTLEIQRTEQGDSAMYLCATSRRGLLVGNEQFFGPGTRLTVL.

A few counts support this clone. The chain is built from TRBV5-6 and TRBJ2-7; possible D gene TRBD1, 5 bases. From germline, CDR1 is SGHDT and CDR2 YYEEEE. V was trimmed by 2 bases and J by 5 bases, leaving 11 bases between them. The CDR3 has 13 residues. The CDR3 DNA sequence: TGTGCCAGCAGCTTCAGGGTCTCAGACGAGCAGTACTTC. This codes for CASSFRVSDEQYF.

The CDR3 nucleotides read TGCGCCAGCAGCTTGGGGGCCGGGACAACAAACTCTGGGGCCAACGTCCTGACTTTC. Protein: CASSLGAGTTNSGANVLTF. The chain recombines TRBV5-1 with TRBJ2-6, with a possible D match to TRBD1 (6 bases). CDR3 size: 19 residues. V was clipped by 0 bases and J by 0 bases, with 16 bases between them. The V gene's germline CDR1 is SGHRS and CDR2 YFSETQ.

V and J are TRBV16 and TRBJ1-1; unclear D gene. Trimming pared 2 bases from V and 8 bases from J, leaving 9 bases between. CDR3 length: 12 amino acids. CDR1 and CDR2 from the germline V gene are KGHSY and FQNENV. CDR3 residues: CASSQGLLEAFF. The CDR3 nucleotides are TGTGCCAGCAGCCAAGGACTTCTGGAAGCTTTCTTT.

The chain links TRBV21-1 to TRBJ2-2; the listed D gene, TRBD1, was not tested against the DNA. TRBV21-1 is a pseudogene. The CDR3 is made up of 13 amino acids. CDR3 loop: CASSTGRTGELFF. Written as DNA, the CDR3 is TGTGCCAGCAGCACAGGGCGAACCGGGGAGCTGTTTTTT.

The CDR3 here is CASSLKGTGMRYEQYF. The CDR3, as DNA: TGTGCCAGCAGCTTAAAAGGGACAGGGATGAGGTACGAGCAGTACTTC. The chain uses TRBV7-9 and TRBJ2-7; 9 nucleotides match TRBD1. Germline V gene lookup returns CDR1 SEHNR and CDR2 FQNEAQ (reference sequence). The V gene end was trimmed by 2 bases and the J gene end by 4 bases; junction bases not matched to a gene: 9. The CDR3 consists of 16 residues.

This clone occurred a few times. The V call is TRBV7-9, the J call TRBJ1-5, with a weak D call TRBD1 (6 bases). Trimming cost V 0 bases and J 2 bases, with 11 bases left between them. CDR1 and CDR2 from the germline V gene are SEHNR and FQNEAQ (reference sequence). This CDR3 has 16 residues. CDR3 residues: CASSLAGGDGNQPQHF. The CDR3 DNA is TGTGCCAGCAGCTTAGCTGGGGGCGACGGCAATCAGCCCCAGCATTTT.